This TCR beta chain was captured by sequencing in a study of identical twins. This CDR3 is 12 amino acids long. From germline, CDR1 is LGHDT and CDR2 YNNKEL (reference sequence). Trimming removed 10 bases at V and 1 base at J, with 10 bases between. TCRdb recomputed calls from the 5' RACE reads with MiXCR, one row per CDR3 protein. The data hold around 220,000 distinct CDR3 sequences, with around an eighth observed a single time. The clonotype was recovered from a woman younger than 35 in good health. This rearrangement joins TRBV3-1 to TRBJ1-1; D is uncertain. Sequenced material: memory (CD45RO+) T cells sorted from blood. The CDR3 DNA is TGTGCCACTCGTGGCGAGAACACTGAAGCTTTCTTT. Protein product: CATRGENTEAFF. The entire variable domain, with the rest obtained from reference TRBV3-1 and TRBJ1-1, is as follows: DTAVSQTPKYLVTQMGNDKSIKCEQNLGHDTMYWYKQDSKKFLKIMFSYNNKELIINETVPNRFSPKSPDKAHLNLHINSLELGDSAVYFCATRGENTEAFFGQGTRLTVV.